Detailed here is one T cell receptor (beta chain). The antigen this receptor binds is unknown. A much larger clone is a single base away; this may be a read error. For CDR1 and CDR2, the germline V gene (reference sequence) lists DFQATT and SNEGSKA. The CDR3, cysteine through phenylalanine, is 17 amino acids long. Only CDR3 DNA remains: 51 bases, in frame from the first base. Unmatched junction bases come to 17, with V trimmed by 0 bases and J by 7 bases. This sample was taken from a study of tumor and adjacent non-tumor tissue in lung cancer (dated by TCRdb to the late 2010s). A note on the overall study: Of the cohort, eleven to twelve patients had adenocarcinoma, 2 had squamous cell carcinoma and 1 had small cell lung cancer. Ages among the approximately 15 patients ranged from roughly 31 to 76 years, there were about ten men and 5 women, and disease was at TNM stage I to III. Sequencing generated a total of 125,075,908 productive TCRbeta reads, averaging around 4.2 million reads per sample. Using bulk TCRbeta repertoires from 15 lung cancer patients, the study set lung tumor tissue side by side with matched distant non-tumor lung tissue. A few dozen paired specimens, one tumor and one normal lung sample per patient, were profiled by TCRbeta CDR3 sequencing.

Study-level results and caveats: Tumor tissue showed significantly greater TCR diversity (inverse Simpson) than normal lung tissue (431.37 vs 166.20, P = 0.0075, Mann-Whitney U test). Peripheral blood was not sequenced, so blood TCRbeta repertoires in these lung cancer patients were not examined. Neither the sequencing platform nor unique molecular identifiers are mentioned in the methods. Younger patients had significantly higher TCR diversity, and higher tumor TCR diversity was associated with shorter overall and disease-free survival. With only approximately 16 patients in the cohort, the authors noted that larger samples and more detailed clinical data are needed. The top 100 clones made up a significantly larger cumulative share of the repertoire in normal lung than in tumor tissue.

Library preparation was by multiplex PCR. Sequencing was carried out with an Illumina HiSeq 2500. TCRbeta libraries were constructed through three rounds of nested PCR with primers (Table S4) according to protocols modified from ARM-PCR. Before sequencing, PCR products of 200-500 bp were cut from the gel and purified using the QIAquick gel extraction kit. The published analysis was carried out like this. Trimmomatic was used to clean the reads, FLASH merged the cleaned reads into complete CDR3 sequences, and MiTCR assigned the sequences to V(D)J germline segments. VDJtools was used to compute clonal diversity as the inverse Simpson's index. Productive reads were defined as in-frame sequences without a premature stop codon. TCRdb itself trimmed the public reads at Q25 with fastp, ran MiXCR and retained productive beta chains. Each CDR3 protein appears once, grouped with its most common genes and DNA. The V and J calls were determined by TCRdb, not by the authors. A total of 90,000 to 110,000 distinct CDR3 sequences appear in this sample, more than 60% of them only once. The biggest ten clones account for around 37% of the sample.

Bulk unsorted tissue served as the source for RNA extraction, and RNA quality was assessed using a NanoDrop ND-1000 and an Agilent 2100. The donors were newly diagnosed lung cancer patients admitted for thoracic surgery in China from August to November 2014 who had not received prior chemotherapy. Anyone who had undergone radiotherapy or chemotherapy before, or who had another cancer at the same time, was left out of the study. Pieces of surgical tissue measuring about 1-2.1 cm3 were kept in RNAlater solution and stored at -80 degrees C until use. The chain couples TRBV20-1 to TRBJ2-5; a stretch of 7 junction bases matches TRBD1. The sample consisted of lung tumor tissue. The TCR originated in an older woman with non-small cell lung cancer. The base sequence is TGCAGTGCTAGAGATTTCGTGATACAGGGGAATGATGGGACCCAGTACTTC. Protein translation: CSARDFVIQGNDGTQYF.